This T cell receptor (beta chain) was captured in a study of shared clonotypes between healthy human individuals. Notes on the study in general: Large depth notwithstanding, sorted-subset sequencing proved incomplete by rarefaction. The generation probabilities recorded for non-shared clonotypes fell below those of clonotypes shared by all four donors.

Those who donated were healthy HIV-negative adults, with no recent acute infections or vaccinations reported. The assay ran at deep level. Profiling relied on immunoSEQ multiplex PCR, and the TCRdb table lists in-frame clones only, not all of them. The data show some 1.4 million clones, about 96% seen once. Per the germline V gene, CDR1 is MGHDK and CDR2 is SYGVNS. The CDR3 consists of 14 residues. Trimming took 5 bases from V and 4 from J, leaving 15 bases between them. This clone has a single count. No antigen is known for it. The receptor's source is a man younger than 40 in good health. The gene calls are TRBV25-1 and TRBJ2-7, with a weak D call TRBD2 (7 bases). What was sequenced was naive CD4+ T cells sorted from blood. Subset noted: CD45RA+ positively selected. CDR3: CASSSIRGGYEQYF. The CDR3 DNA reads TGTGCCAGCAGTTCGATCAGGGGAGGGTACGAGCAGTACTTC.